This passage covers 28 T cell receptor beta chains from one sample sequenced in a study of cytomegalovirus exposure and HLA in healthy donors. The primer mix had 60 Vbeta and 13 Jbeta primers. Data came from immunoSEQ multiplex PCR; TCRdb stores just in-frame clones and leaves some out. The data contain around 96,000 clones, about 76% of them seen just once; the ten biggest clones take up about a tenth. Sequencing input: PBMCs. These TCRs come from a man aged 25 to 45 in good health and CMV-seropositive.

The chain carries TRBV30 and TRBJ2-3, with a possible D match to TRBD1 (6 bases). Germline values: CDR1 GTSNPN, CDR2 SVGIG (reference sequence). The V end was cut by 3 bases, the J end by 2 bases, with 15 bases between. The CDR3 extends over 15 amino acids. CDR3 sequence: CAWSKQGGDTDTQYF. CDR3 bases: TGTGCCTGGAGCAAACAGGGTGGGGACACAGATACGCAGTATTTT.

V and J are TRBV6-5 and TRBJ1-1, with D perhaps TRBD1 (6 bases). The germline CDR1 and CDR2 sequences are MNHEY and SVGAGI. The ends were cut back, 5 bases at V and 7 bases at J, with 14 bases in the middle. The CDR3 has 13 residues. The CDR3 sequence: CASSQRRTDEAFF. In DNA form, the CDR3 reads TGTGCCAGCAGTCAAAGGAGGACAGATGAAGCTTTCTTT.

This clone was counted a single time. V and J are TRBV19 and TRBJ1-6; 8 bases line up with TRBD1. Germline V gene sequence: CDR1 LNHDA, CDR2 SQIVND (reference sequence). V shed 3 bases and J 7 bases; nucleotides not matched to a gene: 8. CDR3 size: 16 residues. DNA of the CDR3: TGTGCCAGTAGTATCCTATCCTGGACAGGGAATTCACCCCTCCACTTT. It yields the protein CASSILSWTGNSPLHF. Variable domain in full (rest from reference TRBV19 and TRBJ1-6): DGGITQSPKYLFRKEGQNVTLSCEQNLNHDAMYWYRQDPGQGLRLIYYSQIVNDFQKGDIAEGYSVSREKKESFPLTVTSAQKNPTAFYLCASSILSWTGNSPLHFGNGTRLTVT.

The rearrangement links TRBV28 to TRBJ1-2, with 8 positions matching TRBD1. V trimming: 6 bases; J trimming: 8 bases; junction bases outside the gene matches: 11. The CDR3 contains 14 residues. In germline, CDR1 is MDHEN, CDR2 SYDVKM. CDR3 in DNA: TGTGCCAGCAGGCGACAGGGGCAAGTTGGAGGCTACACCTTC. Translated, it gives CASRRQGQVGGYTF.

The CDR3 sequence is CASSVLDNGGFSLSEAFF. The CDR3 DNA reads TGTGCCAGCAGCGTATTGGACAACGGGGGTTTTTCTCTTTCTGAAGCTTTCTTT. The chain recombines TRBV9 with TRBJ1-1, with D maybe TRBD1 (5 bases). V was pared by 1 base and J by 6 bases, with 25 bases between. This CDR3 contains 18 residues. CDR1 is SGDLS, CDR2 YYNGEE, per germline.

The chain employs TRBV5-1 and TRBJ2-1; D not certain. The CDR3 runs 11 residues. The germline CDR1 and CDR2 sequences are SGHRS and YFSETQ. V was cut by 5 bases and J by 9 bases, with 9 bases left in between. The CDR3 protein is CASSLTGEQFF. The CDR3 region has the DNA TGCGCCAGCAGTTTGACTGGTGAGCAGTTCTTC.

The chain joins TRBV18 to TRBJ1-2, with no clear D. CDR1 is KGHSH and CDR2 is LQKENI in the germline V gene. The CDR3 contains 13 residues. CDR3 loop: CASNPRADYGYTF. The CDR3, as DNA: TGTGCTTCAAACCCGAGAGCGGACTATGGCTACACCTTC.

The chain has TRBV19 and TRBJ1-2, with D perhaps TRBD1 (5 bases). Deletions cut 6 bases from V and 8 bases from J, with 16 bases between. The CDR3 sequence is 13 residues long. Germline CDR1 is LNHDA and CDR2 is SQIVND (reference sequence). The CDR3, as DNA: TGTGCCAGTAGGTTACAGGTGTCTGGCGGCTACACCTTC. Amino acids: CASRLQVSGGYTF.

In its sample, this clone was seen a few times. The chain recombines TRBV6-1 with TRBJ1-1; the match to TRBD1 covers 7 bases. Germline assignment: CDR1 MNHNS and CDR2 SASEGT. The CDR3 spans 14 residues. The V gene end was trimmed by 5 bases and the J gene end by 4 bases; junction bases not matched to a gene: 7. CDR3 nucleotides: TGTGCCAGCAGTTTACAGGGGCTCGGCACTGAAGCTTTCTTT. Protein product: CASSLQGLGTEAFF.

The CDR3 spells CAWNRGTGFYEQYF. The DNA for the CDR3 is TGTGCCTGGAACCGGGGGACAGGATTCTACGAGCAGTACTTC. This chain joins TRBV30 and TRBJ2-7, with 8 bases identical to TRBD1. Germline V gene lookup returns CDR1 GTSNPN and CDR2 SVGIG (reference sequence). V gave up 4 bases and J gave up 3 bases; unmatched junction bases: 8. The CDR3 consists of 14 residues.

The CDR3 sequence: CASSVTSGGNNEQFF. The CDR3 nucleotides read TGCGCCAGCAGCGTAACTAGCGGGGGGAATAATGAGCAGTTCTTC. The V and J genes are TRBV5-1 and TRBJ2-1; 12 nucleotides align to TRBD2. CDR3 size: 15 residues. Germline V gene sequence: CDR1 SGHRS, CDR2 YFSETQ. V lost 4 bases, J lost 7 bases, and 6 bases stayed unmatched. Looking up the rest from reference TRBV5-1 and TRBJ2-1 gives the full variable domain: KAGVTQTPRYLIKTRGQQVTLSCSPISGHRSVSWYQQTPGQGLQFLFEYFSETQRNKGNFPGRFSGRQFSNSRSEMNVSTLELGDSALYLCASSVTSGGNNEQFFGPGTRLTVL.

CDR3 bases: TGTGCCAGCTCACGGGACTCCGGGCAGGCCTACAATGAGCAGTTCTTC. It specifies CASSRDSGQAYNEQFF. The genes are TRBV18 and TRBJ2-1; tentatively, D is TRBD2 (6 bases). CDR3 size: 16 residues. Germline loops: CDR1 KGHSH, CDR2 LQKENI. With 4 bases removed from V and 2 bases from J, the gap between germline ends came to 15 bases.

The V call is TRBV19, the J call TRBJ2-1; 10 bases match TRBD1. Germline CDR1 is LNHDA and CDR2 is SQIVND (reference sequence). The CDR3 covers 15 residues. After removal of 5 bases from V and 4 bases from J, the junction contained 5 bases not matched to a gene. The CDR3 nucleotides read TGTGCCAGTAGTGCCCCGGGACAGGGGTACAATGAGCAGTTCTTC. Translation gives CASSAPGQGYNEQFF.

In its sample, this clone was seen a few times. The rearrangement joins TRBV7-3 to TRBJ2-5; 9 bases are a match to TRBD2. The V gene's germline CDR1 is SGHTA and CDR2 FQGTGA. This CDR3 spans 17 amino acids. The J segment lost 1 base and the V segment lost 1 base, leaving 7 bases of the junction unmatched. CDR3 DNA sequence: TGTGCCAGCAGCTTAATGCGGCGGGGGGGCCCCCAAGAGACCCAGTACTTC. Its translation is CASSLMRRGGPQETQYF. Drawing the rest from reference TRBV7-3 and TRBJ2-5, the complete variable domain is GAGVSQTPSNKVTEKGKYVELRCDPISGHTALYWYRQSLGQGPEFLIYFQGTGAADDSGLPNDRFFAVRPEGSVSTLKIQRTERGDSAVYLCASSLMRRGGPQETQYFGPGTRLLVL.

The CDR3 reads CASSLTESDEQFF. Written as DNA, the CDR3 is TGTGCCAGCAGTCTGACTGAGAGCGATGAGCAGTTCTTC. The rearrangement joins TRBV6-4 to TRBJ2-1; D not resolved. Germline V CDR1 and CDR2: MRHNA, SNTAGT. This CDR3 contains 13 residues. Trimming shortened V by 5 bases and J by 8 bases, and 13 bases separated the two germline ends.

The chain links TRBV9 to TRBJ1-6; unclear D gene. Trimming removed 4 bases at V and 9 bases at J, with 17 bases between. The germline V gene has CDR1 SGDLS and CDR2 YYNGEE. This CDR3 is 15 amino acids long. The CDR3 protein is CASSPLTATGSPLHF. CDR3 nucleotide sequence: TGTGCCAGCAGCCCCCTGACGGCAACGGGTTCACCCCTCCACTTT.

The V gene is TRBV5-5, the J gene TRBJ2-7; 7 bases map to TRBD2. CDR1 SGHKS and CDR2 YYEKEE come from the germline V gene (reference sequence). This CDR3 comprises 14 residues. V lost 0 bases and J lost 5; bases outside the gene matches: 5. CDR3 sequence: CASSLAGGGDEQYF. CDR3 DNA: TGTGCCAGCAGCTTGGCGGGGGGTGGGGACGAGCAGTACTTC.

This clone appeared a few times. This chain links TRBV4-1 with TRBJ1-5, with 7 bases lining up with TRBD1. The CDR3 runs to 15 residues. Looked up from germline, CDR1 is MGHRA and CDR2 is YSYEKL. J gave up 7 bases and V 1 base, and 7 bases lay outside the gene matches. As DNA, the CDR3 is TGCGCCAGCAGCCAAGGTGACAGGGACGGGCAGCCCCAGCATTTT. Translating it yields CASSQGDRDGQPQHF.

The V and J genes are TRBV5-1 and TRBJ2-1; possible D gene TRBD2, 6 bases. Trimming took off 9 bases at V and 0 bases at J, with 13 bases between the two ends. The CDR3 length is 14 residues. Germline lookup yields CDR1 SGHRS and CDR2 YFSETQ. The CDR3 bases are TGCGCCACCCGCGGGGTTGACTCCTACAATGAGCAGTTCTTC. It specifies CATRGVDSYNEQFF.

This chain joins TRBV10-3 and TRBJ2-7, with 8 bases that match TRBD2. CDR1 ENHRY and CDR2 SYGVKD come from the germline V gene. The CDR3 covers 14 residues. The V segment lost 2 bases and the J segment 7 bases; nucleotides outside the gene matches: 7. The CDR3 here is CAISEAGGGREQYF. The CDR3 nucleotides read TGTGCCATCAGTGAGGCGGGGGGCGGACGGGAGCAGTACTTC.

The chain carries TRBV11-3 and TRBJ1-1; 9 bases line up with TRBD1. This CDR3 has 20 amino acids. Losses at the gene ends were 4 bases for V and 1 base for J; bases not matched to a gene: 19. Germline lookup yields CDR1 SGHNT and CDR2 YENEEA. The CDR3 DNA sequence: TGTGCCAGCAGCTACCGGGACAGGGAAAGGAGAAGGAGTAGGAACACTGAAGCTTTCTTT. Residues: CASSYRDRERRRSRNTEAFF.

This clone was seen only a few times. The chain combines TRBV5-1 with TRBJ2-6; 8 nucleotides agree with TRBD1. The CDR3 is 15 residues long. V lost 7 bases, J lost 2 bases, and 5 bases stayed unmatched. Germline V lookup: CDR1 SGHRS, CDR2 YFSETQ. CDR3 region: CASGTGGTGANVLTF. The CDR3 nucleotides are TGCGCCAGCGGCACAGGGGGGACTGGGGCCAACGTCCTGACTTTC.

The chain has TRBV10-2 and TRBJ1-6; 8 bases align to TRBD1. J gave up 11 bases and V 2 bases, and 5 bases lay outside the gene matches. From germline, CDR1 is WSHSY and CDR2 SAAADI. The CDR3 runs 14 residues. CDR3 sequence reads: CASSEAGGSPPLHF. The CDR3 nucleotides read TGCGCCAGCAGTGAGGCAGGGGGCAGCCCACCCCTCCACTTT.

This chain joins TRBV29-1 and TRBJ2-1; TRBD2 aligns across 9 bases. Trimming cost V 4 bases and J 6 bases; bases outside gene matches: 7. The CDR3 totals 14 residues. From germline, CDR1 is SQVTM and CDR2 ANQGSEA. CDR3 nucleotides: TGCAGCGTTGTTGCGGCGGGGGGGCTCAATGAGCAGTTCTTC. It encodes CSVVAAGGLNEQFF.

This sequence joins TRBV6-1 and TRBJ2-7, with a weak D call TRBD2 (5 bases). CDR1 is MNHNS and CDR2 is SASEGT in the germline V gene. With 1 base removed from V and 2 bases from J, the gap between germline ends came to 12 bases. The CDR3 runs to 15 residues. For the CDR3, the DNA is TGTGCCAGCAGTGAAGGTACTAGTCCCGCCTACGAGCAGTACTTC. Its translation: CASSEGTSPAYEQYF.

The chain has TRBV5-4 and TRBJ2-2, with TRBD1 as a possible D gene (5 bases). CDR1 and CDR2 (germline): SGHNT, YYREEE (reference sequence). Trimming stripped 3 bases from V and 0 bases from J, with 9 bases between. The CDR3 has 15 amino acids. For the CDR3, the DNA is TGTGCCAGCAGCTCAGGGAAAGCGAACACCGGGGAGCTGTTTTTT. It translates to CASSSGKANTGELFF.

V and J are TRBV18 and TRBJ2-1, with 12 bases identical to TRBD2. CDR1 is KGHSH, CDR2 LQKENI, per germline. Trimming cost V 1 base and J 10 bases; bases outside gene matches: 5. The CDR3 spans 15 residues. The DNA for the CDR3 is TGTGCCAGCTCACCACAAGGAACTAGCGGGGGGGAGCAGTTCTTC. Its translation: CASSPQGTSGGEQFF.

V is TRBV27 and J is TRBJ1-5, with D possibly TRBD1 on 5 matching bases. Germline CDR1 reads MNHEY; CDR2 reads SMNVEV (reference sequence). The V gene lost 4 bases and the J gene lost 0 bases, with 7 bases spanning the gap. The CDR3 is 14 residues long. The CDR3 region is CASSSTGSNQPQHF. CDR3 DNA sequence: TGTGCCAGCAGTTCAACAGGTAGCAATCAGCCCCAGCATTTT.